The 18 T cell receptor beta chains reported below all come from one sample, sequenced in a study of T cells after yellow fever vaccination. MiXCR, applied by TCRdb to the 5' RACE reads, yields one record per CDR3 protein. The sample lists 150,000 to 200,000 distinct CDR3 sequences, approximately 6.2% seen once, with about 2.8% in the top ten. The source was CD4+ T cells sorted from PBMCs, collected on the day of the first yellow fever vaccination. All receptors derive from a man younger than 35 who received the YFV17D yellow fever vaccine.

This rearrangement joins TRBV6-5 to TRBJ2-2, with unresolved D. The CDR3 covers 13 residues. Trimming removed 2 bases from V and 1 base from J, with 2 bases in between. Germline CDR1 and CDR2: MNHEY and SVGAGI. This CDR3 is CASSYENTGELFF. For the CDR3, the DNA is TGTGCCAGCAGTTACGAGAACACCGGGGAGCTGTTTTTT.

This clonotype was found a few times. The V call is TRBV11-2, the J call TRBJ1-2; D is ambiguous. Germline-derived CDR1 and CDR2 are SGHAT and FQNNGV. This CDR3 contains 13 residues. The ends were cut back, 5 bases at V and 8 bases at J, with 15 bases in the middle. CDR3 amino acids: CASSPQEYRGYTF. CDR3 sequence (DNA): TGTGCCAGCAGCCCCCAGGAGTACCGCGGCTACACCTTC.

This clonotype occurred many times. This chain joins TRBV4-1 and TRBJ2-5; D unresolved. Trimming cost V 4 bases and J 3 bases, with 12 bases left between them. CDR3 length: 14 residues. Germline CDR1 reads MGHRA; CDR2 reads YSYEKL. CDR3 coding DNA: TGCGCCAGCAGCCGCTCTAGGGAAGAAGAGACCCAGTACTTC. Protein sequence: CASSRSREEETQYF.

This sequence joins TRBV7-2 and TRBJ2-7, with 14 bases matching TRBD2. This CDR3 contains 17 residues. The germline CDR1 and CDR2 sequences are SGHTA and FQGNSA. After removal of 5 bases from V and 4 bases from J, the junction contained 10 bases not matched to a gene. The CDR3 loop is CASSQRLAGGPGYEQYF. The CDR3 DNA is TGTGCCAGCAGCCAGAGACTAGCGGGGGGGCCGGGTTACGAGCAGTACTTC.

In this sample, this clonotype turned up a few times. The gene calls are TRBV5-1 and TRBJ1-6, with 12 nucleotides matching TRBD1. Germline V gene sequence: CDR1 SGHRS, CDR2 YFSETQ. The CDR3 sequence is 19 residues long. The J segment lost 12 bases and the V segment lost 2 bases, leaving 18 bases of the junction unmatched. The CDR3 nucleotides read TGCGCCAGCAGCTTCCTCATCACTAACGCGGGACAGGGGGCTGGACCCCTCCACTTT. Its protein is CASSFLITNAGQGAGPLHF.

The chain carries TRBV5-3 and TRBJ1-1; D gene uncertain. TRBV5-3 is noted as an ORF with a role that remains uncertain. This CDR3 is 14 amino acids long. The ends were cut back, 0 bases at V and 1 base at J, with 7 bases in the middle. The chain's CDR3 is CARSLGAGNTEAFF. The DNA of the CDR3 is TGTGCCAGAAGCTTGGGGGCGGGGAACACTGAAGCTTTCTTT.

The DNA for the CDR3 is TGTGCCAGCAGCTCACTAAGGGCCCCTGAAGCTTTCTTT. Its protein product is CASSSLRAPEAFF. The chain joins TRBV3-1 to TRBJ1-1; D unresolved. The CDR3 runs 13 residues. Germline V gene data show CDR1 as LGHDT and CDR2 as YNNKEL (reference sequence). Trimming removed 5 bases at V and 6 bases at J, with 13 bases between.

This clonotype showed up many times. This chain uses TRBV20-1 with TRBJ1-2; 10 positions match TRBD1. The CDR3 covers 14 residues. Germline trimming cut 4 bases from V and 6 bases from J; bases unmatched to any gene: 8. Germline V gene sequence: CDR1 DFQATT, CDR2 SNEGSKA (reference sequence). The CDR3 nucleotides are TGCAGTGCTACCCGACAGGGGGCGACGAATGGCTACACCTTC. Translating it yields CSATRQGATNGYTF.

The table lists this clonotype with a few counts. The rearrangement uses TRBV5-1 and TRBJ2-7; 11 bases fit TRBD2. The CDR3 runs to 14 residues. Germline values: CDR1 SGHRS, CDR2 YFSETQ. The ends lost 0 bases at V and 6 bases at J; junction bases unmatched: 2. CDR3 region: CASSLATSGGEQYF. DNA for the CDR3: TGCGCCAGCAGCTTGGCCACTAGCGGGGGCGAGCAGTACTTC.

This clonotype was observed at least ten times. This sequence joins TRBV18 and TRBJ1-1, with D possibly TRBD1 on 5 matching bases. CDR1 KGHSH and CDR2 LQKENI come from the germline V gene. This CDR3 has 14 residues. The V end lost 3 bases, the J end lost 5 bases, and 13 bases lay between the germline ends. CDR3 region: CASSPSRGGTEAFF. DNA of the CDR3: TGTGCCAGCTCACCTTCTAGGGGCGGGACTGAAGCTTTCTTT.

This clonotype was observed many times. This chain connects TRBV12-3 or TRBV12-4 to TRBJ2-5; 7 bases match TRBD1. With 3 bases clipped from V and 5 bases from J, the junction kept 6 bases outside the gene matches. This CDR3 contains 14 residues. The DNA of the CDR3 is TGTGCCAGCAGTTTTAGGGGGCTGATTGAGACCCAGTACTTC. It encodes CASSFRGLIETQYF.

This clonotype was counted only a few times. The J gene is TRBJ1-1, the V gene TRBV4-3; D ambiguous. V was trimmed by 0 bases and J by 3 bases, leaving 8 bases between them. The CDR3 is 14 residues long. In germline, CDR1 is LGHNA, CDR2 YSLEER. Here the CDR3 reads CASSQDVGYTEAFF. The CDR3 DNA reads TGCGCCAGCAGCCAAGACGTCGGCTACACTGAAGCTTTCTTT.

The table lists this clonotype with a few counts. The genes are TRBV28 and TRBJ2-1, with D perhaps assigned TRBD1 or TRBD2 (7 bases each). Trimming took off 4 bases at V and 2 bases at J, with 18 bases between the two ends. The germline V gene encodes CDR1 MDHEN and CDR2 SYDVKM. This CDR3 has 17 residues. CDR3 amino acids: CASSSLGGTVAYNEQFF. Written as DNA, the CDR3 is TGTGCCAGCAGTTCCTTGGGAGGGACAGTAGCCTACAATGAGCAGTTCTTC.

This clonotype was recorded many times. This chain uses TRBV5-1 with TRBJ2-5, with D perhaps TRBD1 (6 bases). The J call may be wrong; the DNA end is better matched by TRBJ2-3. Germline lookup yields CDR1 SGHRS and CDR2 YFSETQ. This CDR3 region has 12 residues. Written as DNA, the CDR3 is TGCGCCAGCAGCTTGGCAGGGGAGACGCAGTATTTT. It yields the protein CASSLAGETQYF.

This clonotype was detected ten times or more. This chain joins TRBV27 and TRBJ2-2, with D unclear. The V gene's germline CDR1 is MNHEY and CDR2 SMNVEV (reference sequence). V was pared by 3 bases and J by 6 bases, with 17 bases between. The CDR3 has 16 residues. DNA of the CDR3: TGTGCCAGCAGTTTTAAGTTAACCGGGTATTCCGGGGAGCTGTTTTTT. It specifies CASSFKLTGYSGELFF.

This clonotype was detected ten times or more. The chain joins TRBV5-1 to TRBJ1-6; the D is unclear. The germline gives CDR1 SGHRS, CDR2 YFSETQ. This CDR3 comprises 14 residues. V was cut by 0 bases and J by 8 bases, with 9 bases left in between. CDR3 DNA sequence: TGCGCCAGCAGCTTGGGGGTTTATGATTCACCCCTCCACTTT. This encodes CASSLGVYDSPLHF.

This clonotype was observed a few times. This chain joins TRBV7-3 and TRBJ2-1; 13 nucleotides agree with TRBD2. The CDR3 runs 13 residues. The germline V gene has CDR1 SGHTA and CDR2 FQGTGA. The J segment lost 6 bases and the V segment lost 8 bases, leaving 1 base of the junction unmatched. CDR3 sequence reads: CASGLAGVNEQFF. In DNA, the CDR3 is TGTGCCAGCGGACTAGCGGGGGTCAATGAGCAGTTCTTC.

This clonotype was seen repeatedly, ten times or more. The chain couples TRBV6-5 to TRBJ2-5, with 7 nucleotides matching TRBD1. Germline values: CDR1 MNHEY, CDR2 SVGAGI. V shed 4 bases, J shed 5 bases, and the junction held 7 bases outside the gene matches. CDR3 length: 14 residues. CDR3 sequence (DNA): TGTGCCAGCAGTTCCCCGACAGGGACGGAGACCCAGTACTTC. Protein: CASSSPTGTETQYF.